The 5 T cell receptor beta chains in this list originate from one sample, sequenced in a study of cytomegalovirus exposure and HLA in healthy donors. PCR was performed using 60 Vbeta and 13 Jbeta primers. Assay used: immunoSEQ multiplex PCR; TCRdb lists only in-frame clones, some missing. The repertoire holds 85,000 to 100,000 clones, with approximately 86% as singletons. Sequences were obtained from PBMCs. These receptors all come from a man aged 30 to 39 in good health and CMV-seropositive.

V and J are TRBV5-4 and TRBJ2-2; 8 nucleotides line up with TRBD2. Germline assignment: CDR1 SGHNT and CDR2 YYREEE (reference sequence). The CDR3 is made up of 17 amino acids. V was clipped by 4 bases and J by 0 bases; unmatched bases: 8. The CDR3 sequence: CASSHTASGSNTGELFF. CDR3 coding DNA: TGTGCCAGCAGCCACACGGCTAGCGGGTCGAACACCGGGGAGCTGTTTTTT.

This rearrangement joins TRBV28 to TRBJ2-3; 13 bases line up with TRBD2. Germline V gene data show CDR1 as MDHEN and CDR2 as SYDVKM. This CDR3 contains 17 residues. Trimming cost V 4 bases and J 5 bases; bases outside gene matches: 9. CDR3 DNA: TGTGCCAGCAGTTCTGTTACTAGCGGGAGGGCCAGAGATACGCAGTATTTT. Translated, it gives CASSSVTSGRARDTQYF.

The chain carries TRBV30 and TRBJ2-7; TRBD2 agrees at 7 bases. Germline CDR1 GTSNPN, CDR2 SVGIG (reference sequence). The length of the CDR3 is 14 residues. V shed 1 base, J shed 1 base, and the junction held 4 bases outside the gene matches. The CDR3 region has the DNA TGTGCCTGGAGTGGTCTAGCGGTATCCTACGAGCAGTACTTC. Translating gives CAWSGLAVSYEQYF.

CDR3 DNA sequence: TGTGCCAGCAGCTTTCTAAACTCTGGGGCCAACGTCCTGACTTTC. This codes for CASSFLNSGANVLTF. The chain combines TRBV5-6 with TRBJ2-6; D gene ambiguous. Per the germline V gene, CDR1 is SGHDT and CDR2 is YYEEEE. V was pared by 2 bases and J by 0 bases, with 6 bases between. The CDR3 runs to 15 residues.

The chain recombines TRBV4-2 with TRBJ2-2; weak D call: TRBD2 (5 bases). Germline CDR1 LGHNA, CDR2 YNFKEQ. V was clipped by 1 base and J by 4 bases, with 7 bases between them. This CDR3 contains 14 residues. DNA for the CDR3: TGTGCCAGCAGCCAAGGGACTGTCACCGGGGAGCTGTTTTTT. It encodes CASSQGTVTGELFF.